These T cell receptor beta chains were read from a single sample in a study of identical twins. TCRdb re-analysed the 5' RACE reads in MiXCR, keeping a single row per CDR3 protein. The sample shows roughly 690,000 distinct CDR3 sequences, 21% of them seen only once. This sample was shared with a second study, whose subject was T cells expressing NK-cell markers.

The sequenced sample consisted of PBMCs. The receptors come from a woman aged 18-29 years in good health. Each CDR3 is given with its conserved first and last residue. A D gene is named only where the DNA matches it firmly. Some rows mark clone size as missing; the rest say once, few, many or name a class of expanded clone.

TRBJ1-2,.,TRBV6-6,.,CASIDGWREGYTF,TGTGCCAGCATTGACGGGTGGAGGGAAGGCTACACCTTC
TRBJ2-3,TRBD2,TRBV20-1,.,CSARTSGFTDTQYF,TGCAGTGCTCGGACTAGCGGATTCACAGATACGCAGTATTTT
TRBJ2-7,TRBD2,TRBV12-3/TRBV12-4,many,CASSPREGSYEQYF,TGTGCCAGCAGTCCCCGGGAGGGCTCCTACGAGCAGTACTTC
TRBJ2-5,.,TRBV6-2/TRBV6-3,.,CAGRVRVAETQYF,TGTGCCGGCCGGGTCCGGGTCGCGGAGACCCAGTACTTC
TRBJ2-2,TRBD2,TRBV6-2/TRBV6-3,few,CASSRETSGVNTGELFF,TGTGCCAGCAGCCGAGAAACTAGCGGGGTTAACACCGGGGAGCTGTTTTTT
TRBJ2-5,.,TRBV7-9,.,CASWVDRGETQYF,TGTGCCAGCTGGGTGGATAGGGGGGAGACCCAGTACTTC
TRBJ2-1,.,TRBV4-1,few,CASSHPGRTGDEQFF,TGCGCCAGCAGCCATCCCGGGCGGACGGGGGATGAGCAGTTCTTC
TRBJ2-1,TRBD2,TRBV7-7,.,CASSHGTSGRNEQFF,TGTGCCAGCAGCCACGGGACTAGCGGGAGAAATGAGCAGTTCTTC
TRBJ2-5,TRBD2,TRBV7-3,.,CASSPYGTSGAQETQYF,TGTGCCAGCAGCCCCTACGGGACTAGCGGGGCCCAAGAGACCCAGTACTTC
TRBJ1-6,.,TRBV10-3,many,CATSDVSPLHF,TGTGCCACATCCGATGTATCACCCCTCCACTTT
TRBJ1-5,.,TRBV27,.,CASSFFGGSNQPQHF,TGTGCCAGCAGTTTTTTTGGGGGGAGCAATCAGCCCCAGCATTTT
TRBJ2-7,.,TRBV7-6,once,CASSWSGDEQYF,TGTGCCAGCAGCTGGTCCGGTGACGAGCAGTACTTC
TRBJ2-1,TRBD1,TRBV9,many,CASSVDATGVGNEQFF,TGTGCCAGCAGCGTAGATGCGACAGGGGTTGGAAATGAGCAGTTCTTC
TRBJ1-2,.,TRBV20-1,few,CSARVRDGYTF,TGCAGTGCTAGAGTAAGGGATGGCTACACCTTC
TRBJ2-3,TRBD2,TRBV5-6,few,CASSLRRLAGGADTQYF,TGTGCCAGCAGCCTCCGCCGACTAGCGGGAGGGGCAGATACGCAGTATTTT
TRBJ2-3,TRBD2,TRBV6-1,few,CASTMGRGVADTQYF,TGTGCCAGCACGATGGGACGGGGGGTAGCCGATACGCAGTATTTT
TRBJ2-7,TRBD1,TRBV10-3,few,CAISESNPGTGGHEQYF,TGTGCCATCAGTGAGTCGAACCCCGGGACAGGGGGCCACGAGCAGTACTTC
TRBJ2-1,TRBD2,TRBV5-1,once,CASSTGTSGVGNEQFF,TGCGCCAGCAGCACCGGGACTAGCGGGGTTGGCAATGAGCAGTTCTTC
TRBJ2-7,.,TRBV20-1,.,CSAIGSPSYEQYF,TGCAGTGCTATCGGATCGCCTTCCTACGAGCAGTACTTC
TRBJ2-5,.,TRBV5-1,.,CASSLGPRQTQYF,TGCGCCAGCAGCTTGGGACCTAGGCAGACCCAGTACTTC